The 5 T cell receptor beta chains in this list originate from one sample, sequenced in a study of chemoradiotherapy in HPV16-positive cancers. Measured with immunoSEQ multiplex PCR; TCRdb has only the in-frame clones, and not every one. In the table there are 950 to 1,000 clones, around 95% of which are singletons. The source material was tumor tissue, sampled from a patient who underwent chemoradiotherapy. The receptor source for this set is a human donor with HPV-associated anogenital cancer.

The rearrangement links TRBV4-2 to TRBJ1-1; D perhaps matches TRBD1 (6 bases). Germline V gene data show CDR1 as LGHNA and CDR2 as YNFKEQ. This CDR3 has 15 residues. V was shortened by 1 base and J by 5 bases, with 14 bases between the two germline ends. The DNA for the CDR3 is TGTGCCAGCAGCCAAGGAATGGGACATGCTACTGAAGCTTTCTTT. Its protein is CASSQGMGHATEAFF.

This chain uses TRBV4-3 with TRBJ1-6, with TRBD1 matching 7 bases. Germline V gene data show CDR1 as LGHNA and CDR2 as YSLEER. The CDR3 length is 18 residues. The V gene end was trimmed by 0 bases and the J gene end by 5 bases; junction bases not matched to a gene: 10. CDR3 DNA: TGCGCCAGCAGCCAAGATCAGGCCTCCCAGGGGGATAATTCACCCCTCCACTTT. As protein: CASSQDQASQGDNSPLHF.

CDR3 region: CASSFTQGYEQYF. As DNA, the CDR3 is TGTGCCAGCAGTTTCACCCAAGGGTACGAGCAGTACTTC. The chain combines TRBV27 with TRBJ2-7; D remains ambiguous. The V and J ends lost 3 bases and 4 bases respectively, with 10 bases between them. CDR3 size: 13 residues. Per the germline V gene, CDR1 is MNHEY and CDR2 is SMNVEV (reference sequence).

A single count supports this clone. The chain links TRBV2 to TRBJ1-1; the D gene is possibly TRBD1 (6 bases). The V and J ends lost 5 bases and 4 bases respectively, with 11 bases between them. CDR3 length: 13 amino acids. The germline V gene has CDR1 SNHLY and CDR2 FYNNEI. CDR3 coding DNA: TGTGCCAGCAGTCTAGGGGGGAGCACTGAAGCTTTCTTT. The encoded protein is CASSLGGSTEAFF.

V usage is TRBV6-1 and J usage is TRBJ1-2; 7 nucleotides agree with TRBD1. Trimming at V came to 4 bases and at J to 3 bases, leaving 17 bases not matched to a gene. The CDR3 loop spans 18 amino acids. CDR1 and CDR2 (germline): MNHNS, SASEGT. CDR3 amino acids: CASSVDYHRGWGDYGYTF. The DNA for the CDR3 is TGTGCCAGCAGTGTGGACTATCACAGGGGTTGGGGGGACTATGGCTACACCTTC.